This section outlines one T cell receptor beta chain sequence together with its context. This table comes from immunoSEQ multiplex PCR, and its TCRdb copy is limited to in-frame clones, with some not included. This table has around 230,000 clones, over 80% appearing once. These data belong to a study of blood T cell repertoires in COVID-19. For the study at large: Acute-phase and convalescent COVID-19 samples originated in the United States, Italy and Spain.

The TCR sequence derives from a man between 40 and 49 years old with acute or convalescent COVID-19. Sample: peripheral blood.

CDR3 loop: CAISPGPNTGELFF. In nucleotides, the CDR3 is TGTGCCATCAGTCCAGGGCCTAACACCGGGGAGCTGTTTTTT. V usage is TRBV10-3 and J usage is TRBJ2-2; a weak D match, TRBD1 (5 bases). V was clipped by 5 bases and J by 2 bases, with 9 bases between them. Germline V gene data show CDR1 as ENHRY and CDR2 as SYGVKD. The CDR3 has 14 amino acids.